The rows below give T cell receptor beta chains drawn from one sample of a study of chemoradiotherapy in HPV16-positive cancers. TCRdb's copy holds only in-frame clones and misses some; the assay was immunoSEQ multiplex PCR. The sample yields approximately 410 clones, about 79% seen once. Sequencing was performed on tumor tissue, taken from a patient who underwent chemoradiotherapy. These receptors were collected from a human donor with HPV-associated anogenital cancer. Each CDR3 is given with its conserved first and last residue.

>TRBJ2-7|TRBV21-1|18
CASSKTRLAAPLSYEQYF
>TRBJ2-7|TRBV2|17
CASSPGRGGRGRYEQYF
>TRBJ1-2|TRBV6-5|14
CASSYQGGFDGYTF
>TRBJ2-2|TRBV28|16
CASIPPSGRVTGELFF
>TRBJ2-2|TRBV10-3|16
CAISMTGTGGTGELFF
>TRBJ2-3|TRBV7-2|15
CASSKDYLSTDTQYF
>TRBJ2-7|TRBV9|12
CASSATGYEQYF
>TRBJ2-1|TRBV11-2|13
CASSPTPPYEQFF
>TRBJ2-3|TRBV19|14
CASSTDRGTDTQYF
>TRBJ2-7|TRBV9|14
CASSVGTGPYEQYF
>TRBJ2-3|TRBV5-1|14
CASSLGGVADTQYF
>TRBJ1-3|TRBV28|16
CASSPSGGRGGNTIYF
>TRBJ1-5|TRBV5-5|14
CASSWSLSNQPQHF
>TRBJ2-1|TRBV7-2|14
CASSADPSGTEQFF
>TRBJ2-1|TRBV30|13
CAWRAGGGNEQFF
>TRBJ2-1|TRBV7-2|14
CASSLNSLGNEQFF
>TRBJ2-7|TRBV4-3|15
CASSQEDISAYEQYF
>TRBJ2-1|TRBV27|16
CASSSRTSGSYNEQFF
>TRBJ1-1|TRBV4-3|13
CASSLTGNTEAFF
>TRBJ1-2|TRBV19|14
CASNKGVRSYGYTF
>TRBJ2-2|TRBV7-7|20
CASSLQSIRGITEVTGELFF
>TRBJ1-1|TRBV5-4|14
CASSLGTRNTEAFF
>TRBJ1-4|TRBV7-8|14
CASSRGKPNEKLFF
>TRBJ2-1|TRBV5-4|16
CASSLFAGGKYNEQFF
>TRBJ2-7|TRBV4-3|14
CASSPSRTSYEQYF
>TRBJ2-3|TRBV5-1|16
CASSLWGTASGDTQYF
>TRBJ1-6|TRBV27|16
CASSPSPLTGNSPLHF
>TRBJ2-7|TRBV11-1|13
CASSPPVVYEQYF
>TRBJ2-5|TRBV4-2|14
CASSQGSEQETQYF
>TRBJ2-2|TRBV7-6|19
CASSTTPPDRVTNTGELFF
>TRBJ1-1|TRBV5-4|14
CASSLDGTNTEAFF
>TRBJ2-3|TRBV14|15
CASSQGGAGVGTQYF
>TRBJ1-1|TRBV5-1|15
CASSLLAGPSTEAFF
>TRBJ2-7|TRBV5-6|15
CASSDRDRGLYEQYF
>TRBJ2-1|TRBV6-1|14
CASSVPGGLYEQFF
>TRBJ2-2|TRBV29-1|14
CSVLDRGKAGELFF
>TRBJ2-5|TRBV7-2|18
CASSLASGGGGAGETQYF
>TRBJ2-3|TRBV5-4|16
CASSLWRGGLTDTQYF
>TRBJ2-1|TRBV4-3|16
CASSQEAGGSYNEQFF